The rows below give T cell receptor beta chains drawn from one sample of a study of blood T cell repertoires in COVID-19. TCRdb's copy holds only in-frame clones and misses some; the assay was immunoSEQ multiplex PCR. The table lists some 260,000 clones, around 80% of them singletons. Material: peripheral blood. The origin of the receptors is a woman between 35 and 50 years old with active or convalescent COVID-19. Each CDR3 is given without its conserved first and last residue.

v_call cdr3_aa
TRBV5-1 ASSLWGGANNSPLH
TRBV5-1 ASSLGGDYGYT
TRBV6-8 ASITGSYSNQPQH
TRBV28 ASSPSQGRYGYT
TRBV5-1 ASSLVPQGYGYT
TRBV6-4 ASSEDSSPRGYT
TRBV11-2 ASSLDRVGNTIY
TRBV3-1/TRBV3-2 ASSPTSIGWNTIY
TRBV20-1 SARAYTEAF
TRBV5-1 ASQRAGTDNEQF
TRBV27 ASSPRALRGVDGYT